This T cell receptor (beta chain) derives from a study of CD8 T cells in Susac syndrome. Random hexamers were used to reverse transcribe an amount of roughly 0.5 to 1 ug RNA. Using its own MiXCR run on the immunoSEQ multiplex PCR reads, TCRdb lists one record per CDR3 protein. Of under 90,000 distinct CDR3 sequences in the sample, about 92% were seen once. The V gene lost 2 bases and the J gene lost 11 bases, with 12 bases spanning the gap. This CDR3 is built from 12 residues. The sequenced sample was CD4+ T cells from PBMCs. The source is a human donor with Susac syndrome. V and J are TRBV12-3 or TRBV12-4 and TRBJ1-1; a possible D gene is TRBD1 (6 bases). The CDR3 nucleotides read TGTGCCAGCAGTTTAAGGTGGACAGCGGCTTTCTTT. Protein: CASSLRWTAAFF.